Reported below is one TCR beta chain. As yet, its antigen is unknown. The record originates from a study of T cell responses to AZD1222 COVID-19 vaccine. Points from the study as a whole: Just 5 to 7 AZD1222 recipients were seropositive at baseline. Donors skewed white British and female; clonal diversity was possibly underestimated. Repertoires were obtained only post-peak T cell response.

TCRdb's copy holds only in-frame clones and misses some; the assay was immunoSEQ multiplex PCR. The sample contains about 14,000 clones, 70% to 85% of which appear only once. With 2 bases removed from V and 1 base from J, the gap between germline ends came to 14 bases. Germline V gene data show CDR1 as MNHEY and CDR2 as SVGEGT. The CDR3 sequence is 16 residues long. Investigators merged groups given second doses at roughly 4 or roughly 12 weeks. The receptor was derived from an adult who received the AZD1222 COVID-19 vaccine. The chain recombines TRBV6-2 or TRBV6-3 with TRBJ2-5; D might be TRBD1 (5 bases). The sample consisted of peripheral blood, taken 28 days after the second AZD1222 dose. The CDR3 bases are TGTGCCAGCAGTTACGGGTCAGGGATACCCCAAGAGACCCAGTACTTC. It yields the protein CASSYGSGIPQETQYF.